This T cell receptor beta chain comes out of a study of neoadjuvant anti-PD-1 for oral cavity cancer. General study findings and limits: Higher pretreatment blood Treg/Th17 ratios correlated with higher pretreatment blood and lower post-treatment tumor TCRbeta clonality.

Documented time point: after neoadjuvant nivolumab, at surgical resection. In this sample, this clone turned up a few times. Its antigen is unknown. Blood libraries mostly used approximately 450 ng genomic DNA, six replicates each. Sequencing was performed with immunoSEQ multiplex PCR; in TCRdb, only in-frame clones are kept and a portion is missing. The sample comprises some 14,000 clones, about four fifths of which are singletons, and about 2.5% rests with the top ten. The CDR3 is 13 residues long. V dropped 3 bases and J dropped 6 bases, with 11 bases sitting between them. Germline CDR1 reads GTSNPN; CDR2 reads SVGIG (reference sequence).

This chain links TRBV30 with TRBJ2-2; TRBD1 is a possible D gene (6 bases). This TCR was recovered from a person aged 40 to 85 with oral cavity squamous cell carcinoma. The sample was PBMCs, taken after nivolumab (anti-PD-1) treatment. The CDR3 DNA is TGTGCCTGGAGCCCCGACAGGCCCGGGGAGCTGTTTTTT. Translation gives CAWSPDRPGELFF. Full variable domain (remainder filled in from reference TRBV30 and TRBJ2-2): SQTIHQWPATLVQPVGSPLSLECTVEGTSNPNLYWYRQAAGRGLQLLFYSVGIGQISSEVPQNLSASRPQDRQFILSSKKLLLSDSGFYLCAWSPDRPGELFFGEGSRLTVL.